One sample yielded the 5 T cell receptor beta chains listed below, sequenced in a study of cytomegalovirus exposure and HLA in healthy donors. PCR employed 60 Vbeta and 13 Jbeta primers. The table came from immunoSEQ multiplex PCR; TCRdb's copy has only in-frame clones and leaves some out. Found here are about 160,000 clones, just under 80% of them singletons; the top ten hold roughly 9.3%. The sample consisted of PBMCs. Every receptor here comes from a man younger than 35 in good health and CMV-seropositive.

V is TRBV28 and J is TRBJ1-3, with TRBD1 identical over 9 bases. The junction had 5 bases not matched to a gene; V was cut back by 5 bases and J by 3 bases. CDR3 size: 15 residues. Germline values: CDR1 MDHEN, CDR2 SYDVKM. As DNA, the CDR3 is TGTGCCAGCAGTCCGGGACAGGGCGGTGGAAACACCATATATTTT. Amino acids: CASSPGQGGGNTIYF.

The rearrangement joins TRBV6-5 to TRBJ1-1; D possibly corresponds to TRBD1 (6 bases). Germline lookup yields CDR1 MNHEY and CDR2 SVGAGI. V lost 5 bases and J lost 4, with 11 bases in between. The CDR3 is 13 amino acids. In DNA form, the CDR3 reads TGTGCCAGCAGTCCCAGGGGTGGCACTGAAGCTTTCTTT. Translated: CASSPRGGTEAFF.

CDR3 sequence (DNA): TGTGCCAGCAGCCAAGAGACAGGGATCGGTGAAAAACTGTTTTTT. Translated: CASSQETGIGEKLFF. This chain joins TRBV4-2 and TRBJ1-4, with 7 bases that match TRBD1. Germline trimming cut 0 bases from V and 7 bases from J; bases unmatched to any gene: 5. CDR1 and CDR2 (germline): LGHNA, YNFKEQ. This CDR3 is built from 15 residues.

This clone occurred a few times. The chain recombines TRBV5-4 with TRBJ1-1; D is uncertain. V gave up 2 bases and J gave up 10 bases, with 15 bases separating them. The germline V gene encodes CDR1 SGHNT and CDR2 YYREEE (reference sequence). The CDR3 totals 13 residues. CDR3 loop: CASSFTPTSVAFF. The CDR3 nucleotides are TGTGCCAGCAGCTTTACCCCCACCTCGGTAGCTTTCTTT.

The chain couples TRBV21-1 to TRBJ2-7; the DNA was not compared with TRBD1, the D call given in the table. TRBV21-1 is a known pseudogene. CDR3 size: 18 residues. CDR3 bases: TGTGCCAGCAGCAAAGGGGGGATCAATTGGGACACCTCCTACGAGCAGTACTTC. Amino acids: CASSKGGINWDTSYEQYF.